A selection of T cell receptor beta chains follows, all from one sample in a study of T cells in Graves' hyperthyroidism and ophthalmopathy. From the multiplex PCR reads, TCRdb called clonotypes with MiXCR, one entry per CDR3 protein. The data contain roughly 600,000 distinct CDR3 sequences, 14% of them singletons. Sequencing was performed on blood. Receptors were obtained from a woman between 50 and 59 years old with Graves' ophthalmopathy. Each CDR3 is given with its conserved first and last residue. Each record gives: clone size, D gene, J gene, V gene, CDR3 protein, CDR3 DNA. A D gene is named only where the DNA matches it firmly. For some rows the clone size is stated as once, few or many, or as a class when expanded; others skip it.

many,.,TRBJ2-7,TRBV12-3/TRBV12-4,CASSLSGSAYEQYF,TGTGCCAGCAGTTTATCCGGCAGCGCCTACGAGCAGTACTTC
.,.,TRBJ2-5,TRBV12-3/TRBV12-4,CASSQRPETQYF,TGTGCCAGCAGTCAAAGACCGGAGACCCAGTACTTC
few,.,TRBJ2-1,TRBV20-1,CSARRLEIYNEQFF,TGCAGTGCAAGACGTCTGGAAATATACAATGAGCAGTTCTTC
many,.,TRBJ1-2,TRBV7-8,CASSELDQGRGRSYTF,TGTGCCAGCAGCGAACTGGACCAGGGTCGGGGAAGAAGCTACACCTTC
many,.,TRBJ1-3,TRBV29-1,CSVNTGNTIYF,TGCAGCGTTAACACTGGAAACACCATATATTTT
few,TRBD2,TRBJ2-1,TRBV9,CASSVVPLGLAGENEQFF,TGTGCCAGCAGCGTAGTCCCCTTGGGACTAGCGGGAGAGAATGAGCAGTTCTTC
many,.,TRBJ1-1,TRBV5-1,CASSLWVGMGTEAFF,TGCGCCAGCAGCTTATGGGTCGGTATGGGCACTGAAGCTTTCTTT
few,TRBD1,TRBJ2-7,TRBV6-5,CASSYFGTDLSYEQYF,TGTGCCAGCAGTTACTTCGGGACAGACCTTTCCTACGAGCAGTACTTC
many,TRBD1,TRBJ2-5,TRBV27,CASSTLTGNYQETQYF,TGTGCCAGCAGTACCTTGACAGGGAATTACCAAGAGACCCAGTACTTC
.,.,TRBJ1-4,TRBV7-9,CASSINGRDGKLFF,TGTGCCAGCAGCATCAACGGGCGGGATGGAAAACTGTTTTTT
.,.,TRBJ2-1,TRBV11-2,CASSQLKRSSYNEQFF,TGTGCCAGCAGTCAGTTGAAAAGGAGCTCCTACAATGAGCAGTTCTTC
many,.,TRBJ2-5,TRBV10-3,CAIRRTQHEETQYF,TGTGCCATCAGGAGGACACAGCACGAAGAGACCCAGTACTTC
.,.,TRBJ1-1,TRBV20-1,CSARAIIPGRGNTEAFF,TGCAGTGCTAGAGCGATTATTCCAGGACGGGGGAACACTGAAGCTTTCTTT
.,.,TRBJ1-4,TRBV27,CASRGVGVNEKLFF,TGTGCCAGCAGGGGGGTAGGGGTTAATGAAAAACTGTTTTTT
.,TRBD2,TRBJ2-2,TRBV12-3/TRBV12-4,CASSPGTSGSGELFF,TGTGCCAGCAGTCCCGGGACTAGCGGGAGTGGGGAGCTGTTTTTT
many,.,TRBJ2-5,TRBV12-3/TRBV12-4,CASSLRALRPVGTQYF,TGTGCCAGCAGTTTACGTGCACTCCGACCCGTTGGGACCCAGTACTTC
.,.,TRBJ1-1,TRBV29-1,CSVTRRAEAFF,TGCAGCGTCACGCGGAGGGCTGAAGCTTTCTTT
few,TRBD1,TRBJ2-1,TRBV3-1,CASSRPGTGDREQFF,TGTGCCAGCAGTCGTCCCGGGACAGGGGATCGTGAGCAGTTCTTC
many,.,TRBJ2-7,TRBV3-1,CASSQGRVVFYEQYF,TGTGCCAGCAGCCAAGGGCGAGTTGTGTTTTACGAGCAGTACTTC
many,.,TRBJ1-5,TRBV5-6,CASSLEGVSQPQHF,TGTGCCAGCAGCTTGGAAGGGGTCAGTCAGCCCCAGCATTTT
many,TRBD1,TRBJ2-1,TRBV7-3,CASSPRTGSTYNEQFF,TGTGCCAGCAGCCCTCGGACAGGAAGCACCTACAATGAGCAGTTCTTC